A single sample gave rise to the 26 T cell receptor beta chains below, sequenced in a study of shared clonotypes between healthy human individuals. Libraries were prepared by immunoSEQ multiplex PCR; TCRdb keeps only in-frame clonotypes and omits some of them. The sample carries about a million clones, approximately 80% recorded once. The sample comprised memory CD4+ T cells from PBMCs. The subset is: CD45RA-negative fraction. The receptor source for this set is a man younger than 30 in good health. Some clones in this sample may be carry-over from other donors' samples.

The chain is built from TRBV27 and TRBJ2-5; TRBD2 agrees at 8 bases. The CDR3 runs 15 residues. J was trimmed by 5 bases and V by 8 bases; bases with no gene match: 13. From germline, CDR1 is MNHEY and CDR2 SMNVEV (reference sequence). CDR3 loop: CASSFYREGRETQYF. CDR3 DNA: TGTGCCAGCTCGTTTTACCGGGAGGGCCGGGAGACCCAGTACTTC.

There are a few counts of this clone. The identical CDR3 is also encoded by other nucleotide sequences in the sample. The chain joins TRBV6-5 to TRBJ2-1; a weak D match, TRBD2 (5 bases). This CDR3 has 13 residues. V was trimmed by 6 bases and J by 6 bases, leaving 12 bases between them. CDR1 and CDR2 from the germline V gene are MNHEY and SVGAGI. The CDR3 protein is CASSLGLFNEQFF. The DNA for the CDR3 is TGTGCCAGCAGCCTAGGACTTTTCAATGAGCAGTTCTTC.

The chain links TRBV13 to TRBJ2-5, with TRBD2 matching 13 bases. The ends lost 2 bases at V and 0 bases at J; junction bases unmatched: 3. The CDR3 is 17 amino acids. Germline V gene sequence: CDR1 PRHDT, CDR2 FYEKMQ (reference sequence). Here the CDR3 DNA reads TGTGCCAGCAGCTTAACTAGCGGGAGGGTTGACCAAGAGACCCAGTACTTC. This sequence encodes CASSLTSGRVDQETQYF.

The CDR3: CASRENNEQFF. The CDR3 coding sequence is TGTGCCAGCAGGGAGAACAATGAGCAGTTCTTC. The rearrangement links TRBV2 to TRBJ2-1; D gene uncertain. Germline lookup yields CDR1 SNHLY and CDR2 FYNNEI. With 6 bases removed from V and 5 bases from J, the gap between germline ends came to 5 bases. The CDR3 covers 11 residues.

The gene calls are TRBV7-2 and TRBJ1-4; D is possibly TRBD1 (6 bases). CDR1 and CDR2 from the germline V gene are SGHTA and FQGNSA. Trimming took 2 bases from V and 10 from J, leaving 20 bases between them. This CDR3 region has 16 residues. The CDR3 DNA reads TGTGCCAGCAGCTTACGGTTATGGGGGGCAGAAGGAAAACTGTTTTTT. As protein: CASSLRLWGAEGKLFF. Full variable domain (remainder filled in from reference TRBV7-2 and TRBJ1-4): GAGVSQSPSNKVTEKGKDVELRCDPISGHTALYWYRQSLGQGLEFLIYFQGNSAPDKSGLPSDRFSAERTGGSVSTLTIQRTQQEDSAVYLCASSLRLWGAEGKLFFGSGTQLSVL.

For this clone: Other DNA sequences of this sample code for an identical CDR3. The chain recombines TRBV29-1 with TRBJ2-3; D remains unclear. V lost 1 base and J 5 bases, leaving 4 bases between the germline ends. Germline CDR1 reads SQVTM; CDR2 reads ANQGSEA. The CDR3 consists of 11 residues. The DNA for the CDR3 is TGCAGCGTTGAAGGTGGAGATACGCAGTATTTT. Protein product: CSVEGGDTQYF.

This clone was picked up one time. The rearrangement links TRBV27 to TRBJ2-7; 12 nucleotides match TRBD1. Trimming took 8 bases from V and 3 from J; bases not matched to a gene: 20. Germline V gives CDR1 MNHEY, CDR2 SMNVEV (reference sequence). The length of the CDR3 is 19 residues. CDR3 coding DNA: TGTGCCAGCCCGTGTGTCCAAGGCGACGGGACAGGGGGCTACTACGAGCAGTACTTC. Translation: CASPCVQGDGTGGYYEQYF.

V is TRBV5-4 and J is TRBJ2-4; 7 bases are a match to TRBD1. J lost 0 bases, V lost 2 bases, and 8 bases had no gene match. The CDR3 runs 17 residues. CDR1 is SGHNT, CDR2 YYREEE, per germline (reference sequence). In DNA, the CDR3 is TGTGCCAGCAGCTTCTGGACAGGAGCCTTAGCCAAAAACATTCAGTACTTC. This encodes CASSFWTGALAKNIQYF.

The chain employs TRBV18 and TRBJ1-3; 11 bases fit TRBD1. The CDR3 runs 15 residues. Germline CDR1 KGHSH, CDR2 LQKENI. Germline trimming cut 6 bases from V and 8 bases from J; bases unmatched to any gene: 9. The CDR3 DNA sequence: TGTGCCAGCTCTCGCGGACAGGGGGCGATTTACACCATATATTTT. It is translated as CASSRGQGAIYTIYF.

The chain uses TRBV27 and TRBJ2-1, with D possibly matching TRBD1 (7 bases). Between the trimmed V and J ends, which lost 5 bases and 4 bases, there was a span of 18 bases. CDR3 length equals 16 residues. Germline V gene lookup returns CDR1 MNHEY and CDR2 SMNVEV (reference sequence). CDR3 amino acids: CASSPGQGDLYNEQFF. CDR3 bases: TGTGCCAGCAGTCCGGGCCAGGGGGACTTATACAATGAGCAGTTCTTC.

V gene TRBV18 combines with J gene TRBJ2-7, with TRBD2 matching 9 bases. With 1 base clipped from V and 5 bases from J, the junction kept 6 bases outside the gene matches. This CDR3 is built from 15 residues. CDR1 is KGHSH, CDR2 LQKENI, per germline. The CDR3 sequence is CASSPQAAGGDEQYF. CDR3 in DNA: TGTGCCAGCTCACCACAGGCAGCGGGAGGCGACGAGCAGTACTTC.

The V call is TRBV9, the J call TRBJ1-5; tentatively, D is TRBD1 (5 bases). The V and J ends lost 3 bases and 0 bases respectively, with 10 bases between them. The CDR3 loop spans 15 amino acids. CDR1 SGDLS and CDR2 YYNGEE come from the germline V gene. The CDR3 is CASSGDSVSNQPQHF. The DNA of the CDR3 is TGTGCCAGCAGCGGAGACAGCGTTAGCAATCAGCCCCAGCATTTT.

The chain carries TRBV28 and TRBJ1-2; unclear D gene. The CDR3 contains 12 residues. V lost 3 bases and J 2 bases, leaving 4 bases between the germline ends. Germline-derived CDR1 and CDR2 are MDHEN and SYDVKM. The DNA for the CDR3 is TGTGCCAGCAGTTTTAAGAACTATGGCTACACCTTC. Amino acid sequence: CASSFKNYGYTF.

This clone was picked up a small number of times. This chain links TRBV23-1 with TRBJ1-4; tentatively, D is TRBD1 (5 bases). TRBV23-1 is known as an ORF, though its function is uncertain. The CDR3 loop spans 18 amino acids. V was cut by 2 bases and J by 4 bases, with 20 bases left in between. CDR3 bases: TGCGCCAGCAGTCAACTAAAAGCTAACGGGACGGATAATGAAAAACTGTTTTTT. This translates into CASSQLKANGTDNEKLFF.

This chain links TRBV2 with TRBJ2-7; TRBD2 might be the D (6 bases). This CDR3 is 13 amino acids long. Trimming took off 7 bases at V and 7 bases at J, with 17 bases between the two ends. Germline assignment: CDR1 SNHLY and CDR2 FYNNEI. CDR3 amino acids: CASTRAGRGEQYF. The CDR3 DNA sequence: TGTGCCAGCACTCGGGCAGGGCGGGGAGAGCAGTACTTC.

The chain combines TRBV5-1 with TRBJ2-3; 7 bases align to TRBD2. This CDR3 has 17 amino acids. V shed 4 bases and J 1 base; nucleotides not matched to a gene: 12. CDR1 and CDR2 from the germline V gene are SGHRS and YFSETQ. CDR3 DNA: TGCGCCAGCAGCGCTTTCTCTAGCGGAGGGGGCACAGATACGCAGTATTTT. Translation: CASSAFSSGGGTDTQYF.

This clone was observed a handful of times. This chain connects TRBV7-9 to TRBJ1-5; D is ambiguous. Looked up from germline, CDR1 is SEHNR and CDR2 is FQNEAQ (reference sequence). Trimming removed 7 bases from V and 11 bases from J, with 18 bases in between. The CDR3 runs 13 residues. In DNA, the CDR3 is TGTGCCAGCACCCGGACGTCCGAAGAAGCCCAGCATTTT. This encodes CASTRTSEEAQHF.

In nucleotides, the CDR3 is TGTGCCTGGAGACGGGCGGGGGCAGGAAACACTGAAGCTTTCTTT. Translating it yields CAWRRAGAGNTEAFF. V and J are TRBV30 and TRBJ1-1; tentatively, D is TRBD1 (6 bases). The V gene lost 3 bases and the J gene lost 2 bases, with 16 bases spanning the gap. CDR3 length: 15 amino acids. Germline lookup yields CDR1 GTSNPN and CDR2 SVGIG (reference sequence). The full variable domain, its missing parts supplied by reference TRBV30 and TRBJ1-1, is SQTIHQWPATLVQPVGSPLSLECTVEGTSNPNLYWYRQAAGRGLQLLFYSVGIGQISSEVPQNLSASRPQDRQFILSSKKLLLSDSGFYLCAWRRAGAGNTEAFFGQGTRLTVV.

V usage is TRBV11-2 and J usage is TRBJ2-7; tentatively, D is TRBD2 (7 bases). CDR3 length: 14 residues. Germline lookup yields CDR1 SGHAT and CDR2 FQNNGV. The V end was cut by 1 base, the J end by 5 bases, with 12 bases between. DNA for the CDR3: TGTGCCAGCAGCTTAGGGTTCGGGGGGCACGAGCAGTACTTC. Its protein product is CASSLGFGGHEQYF.

The CDR3: CASSVDLWAGGGLAGEDEQFF. CDR3 sequence (DNA): TGTGCCAGCAGCGTAGATCTCTGGGCAGGGGGAGGCCTAGCGGGAGAGGATGAGCAGTTCTTC. The rearrangement uses TRBV9 and TRBJ2-1; TRBD2 matches 10 bases. The CDR3 spans 21 residues. Trimming took 0 bases from V and 8 from J; bases not matched to a gene: 23. Germline-derived CDR1 and CDR2 are SGDLS and YYNGEE.

Ten or more counts support this clone. The V gene is TRBV2, the J gene TRBJ2-1, with 7 bases fitting TRBD1. CDR1 is SNHLY and CDR2 is FYNNEI in the germline V gene. V shed 7 bases and J 7 bases; nucleotides not matched to a gene: 7. The CDR3 has 13 residues. CDR3 DNA sequence: TGTGCCAGCAACTGGAACAGGGGTAATGAGCAGTTCTTC. Protein: CASNWNRGNEQFF.

This clone appeared a few times. At the DNA level, this CDR3 is encoded by other sequences in the same sample as well. This chain joins TRBV21-1 and TRBJ1-5; whether TRBD1, the table's D call, matches the DNA was not checked. TRBV21-1 is noted as a pseudogene. CDR3 length: 15 amino acids. This chain's CDR3 is CASSKEQGWRQPQHF. The CDR3 nucleotides read TGTGCCAGCAGCAAAGAACAGGGATGGAGGCAGCCCCAGCATTTT.

In this sample, this clone turned up a few times. The chain employs TRBV20-1 and TRBJ2-1; D unclear. Looked up from germline, CDR1 is DFQATT and CDR2 is SNEGSKA (reference sequence). This CDR3 has 10 residues. CDR3 nucleotide sequence: TGCTCGATGCTAGAGGCTGAGCAGTTCTTC. Amino acid sequence: CSMLEAEQFF.

V is TRBV5-1 and J is TRBJ2-3; 9 positions agree with TRBD1. J was trimmed by 4 bases and V by 7 bases; bases with no gene match: 7. Germline CDR1 SGHRS, CDR2 YFSETQ. This CDR3 comprises 14 residues. The CDR3 here is CASGAGQGADTQYF. In DNA, the CDR3 is TGCGCCAGCGGGGCGGGACAGGGAGCAGATACGCAGTATTTT. Using reference TRBV5-1 and TRBJ2-3 for the parts outside the CDR3, the full variable domain is KAGVTQTPRYLIKTRGQQVTLSCSPISGHRSVSWYQQTPGQGLQFLFEYFSETQRNKGNFPGRFSGRQFSNSRSEMNVSTLELGDSALYLCASGAGQGADTQYFGPGTRLTVL.

The chain joins TRBV9 to TRBJ1-6; TRBD1 might be the D (5 bases). There are 14 residues in the CDR3. Trimming removed 1 base at V and 7 bases at J, with 9 bases between. CDR1 and CDR2 (germline): SGDLS, YYNGEE. CDR3 region: CASSVRGENSPLHF. In DNA form, the CDR3 reads TGTGCCAGCAGCGTAAGAGGGGAGAATTCACCCCTCCACTTT.

This sequence joins TRBV19 and TRBJ2-7; D gene unclear. Trimming cost V 5 bases and J 6 bases, with 17 bases left between them. The CDR3 length is 14 residues. Per the germline V gene, CDR1 is LNHDA and CDR2 is SQIVND (reference sequence). The CDR3 sequence is CASSRTSLGREQYF. In nucleotides, the CDR3 is TGTGCCAGTAGTCGGACCTCACTTGGGCGCGAGCAGTACTTC.